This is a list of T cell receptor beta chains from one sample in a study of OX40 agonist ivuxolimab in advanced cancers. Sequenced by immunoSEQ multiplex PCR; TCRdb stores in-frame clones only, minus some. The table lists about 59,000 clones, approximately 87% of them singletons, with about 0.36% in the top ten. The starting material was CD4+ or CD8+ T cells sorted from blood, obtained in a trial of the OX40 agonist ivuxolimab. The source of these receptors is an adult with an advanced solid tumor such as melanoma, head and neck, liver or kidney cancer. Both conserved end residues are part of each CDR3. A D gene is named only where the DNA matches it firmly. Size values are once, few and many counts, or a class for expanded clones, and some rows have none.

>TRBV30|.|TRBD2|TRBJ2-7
CAWTSGSYEQYF
TGTGCCTGGACTAGCGGGAGCTACGAGCAGTACTTC
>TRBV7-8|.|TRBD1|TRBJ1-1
CASSLRQGATEAFF
TGTGCCAGCAGCTTACGACAGGGGGCAACTGAAGCTTTCTTT
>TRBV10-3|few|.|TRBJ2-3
CAISDTQQGADTQYF
TGTGCCATCAGTGATACACAGCAGGGCGCAGATACGCAGTATTTT
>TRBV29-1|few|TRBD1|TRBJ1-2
CSVEDRGLNYGYTF
TGCAGCGTCGAGGACAGGGGGCTAAACTATGGCTACACCTTC
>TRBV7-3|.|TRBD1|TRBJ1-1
CASSPGTGFPEAFF
TGTGCCAGCAGCCCTGGGACAGGGTTCCCCGAAGCTTTCTTT
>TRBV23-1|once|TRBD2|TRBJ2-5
CASSPRGEGETQYF
TGCGCCAGCAGTCCCCGTGGGGAGGGAGAGACCCAGTACTTC
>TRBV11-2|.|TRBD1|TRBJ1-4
CASSRRDRAIPTNEKLFF
TGTGCCAGCAGCCGCCGGGACAGGGCAATACCGACTAATGAAAAACTGTTTTTT
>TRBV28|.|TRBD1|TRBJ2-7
CASSLGQGALEQYF
TGTGCCAGCAGTTTGGGACAGGGGGCCCTCGAGCAGTACTTC
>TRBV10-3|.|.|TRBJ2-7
CAISGTNAYEQYF
TGTGCCATCAGTGGGACAAATGCCTACGAGCAGTACTTC
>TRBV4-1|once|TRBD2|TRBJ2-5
CASRGRGGGQETQYF
TGCGCCAGCCGGGGGAGGGGCGGGGGCCAAGAGACCCAGTACTTC
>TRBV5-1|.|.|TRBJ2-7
CASSPGISYEQYF
TGCGCCAGCAGCCCTGGGATCTCCTACGAGCAGTACTTC
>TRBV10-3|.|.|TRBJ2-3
CAITRDISSTDTQYF
TGTGCCATCACCCGGGACATCTCTAGCACAGATACGCAGTATTTT
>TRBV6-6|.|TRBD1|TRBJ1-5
CASSFTTGGNQPQHF
TGTGCCAGCAGCTTTACAACAGGGGGCAATCAGCCCCAGCATTTT
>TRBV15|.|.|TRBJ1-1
CATSRNRADTEAFF
TGTGCCACCAGCAGGAACAGGGCGGACACTGAAGCTTTCTTT
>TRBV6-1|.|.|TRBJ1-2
CASSVQGTDGYTF
TGTGCCAGCAGTGTACAGGGTACCGATGGCTACACCTTC
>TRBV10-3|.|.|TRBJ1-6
CAISEGVYRDHNSPLHF
TGTGCCATCAGTGAGGGGGTGTACAGGGATCATAATTCACCCCTCCACTTT
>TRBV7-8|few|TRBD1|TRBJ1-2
CASSKEDRGRSGYTF
TGTGCCAGCAGCAAGGAGGACAGGGGCCGGAGTGGCTACACCTTC